This T cell receptor (beta chain) was sequenced in a study of OX40 agonist ivuxolimab in advanced cancers. Germline V gives CDR1 MGHRA, CDR2 YSYEKL. V was cut by 1 base and J by 7 bases, with 5 bases left in between. The CDR3 has 12 amino acids. Generated by immunoSEQ multiplex PCR, the TCRdb table keeps only in-frame clones and is missing some. The sample lists over 65,000 clones; about 90% were seen once. Researchers took blood at baseline, on cycle 4 day 1, and on cycle 7 day 1. The chain couples TRBV4-1 to TRBJ2-1; D uncertain. Source: CD4+ or CD8+ T cells sorted from blood, taken in a trial of the OX40 agonist ivuxolimab. The clonotype originates from an adult with an advanced solid tumor such as melanoma, head and neck, liver or kidney cancer. This CDR3 is CASSQAANEQFF. CDR3 DNA: TGCGCCAGCAGCCAAGCTGCAAATGAGCAGTTCTTC.